The source of this T cell receptor (beta chain) is a study of a mutant IDH1 vaccine in newly diagnosed glioma. Overall study context: Patients had eight vaccinations, in weeks 1, 3, 5, 7, 11, 15, 19 and 23.

Germline V gene lookup returns CDR1 SGHRS and CDR2 YFSETQ. Trimming took 0 bases from V and 4 from J, leaving 11 bases between them. The CDR3 length is 15 residues. For this clone: Its target is unknown.

Time point meaning: week 23, last vaccination. Each dose of the vaccine consisted of 300 ug of mutant IDH1 20-mer peptide, with topical imiquimod. Clones were sequenced by immunoSEQ multiplex PCR, and TCRdb holds only the in-frame ones, with some missing. Of about 82,000 clones in the sample, 65% to 90% were seen once. This chain joins TRBV5-1 and TRBJ2-1, with a weak D call TRBD1 (5 bases). Source: PBMCs, taken from a glioma patient whose treatment included an IDH1 peptide vaccine. This TCR came from a man aged 30-40 years with glioma. Some clones in this sample may be carry-over from other donors' samples. The CDR3 loop reads CASSLEQVIYNEQFF. CDR3 in DNA: TGCGCCAGCAGCTTGGAACAGGTTATTTACAATGAGCAGTTCTTC.